The next 28 T cell receptor beta chains were all read from a single sample in a study of T cell repertoires in cytomegalovirus infection. MiXCR was run by TCRdb on the reads, yielding one entry per CDR3 protein. The sample carries roughly 310,000 distinct CDR3 sequences, roughly a sixth recorded once. Source material: PBMCs. These receptors came from a human donor in good health (CMV status not recorded). Some clones in this sample may be carry-over from other donors' samples.

The chain joins TRBV6-1 to TRBJ2-5, with 9 bases identical to TRBD1. J was trimmed by 5 bases and V by 5 bases; bases with no gene match: 9. Germline-derived CDR1 and CDR2 are MNHNS and SASEGT. The CDR3 has 15 residues. The CDR3 DNA follows: TGTGCCAGCAGTTTACAGGGGGCGCTTGGGGAGACCCAGTACTTC. This gives the protein CASSLQGALGETQYF.

The CDR3 DNA sequence: TGTGCCAGCAGTTTTTCTGACACTGAAGCTTTCTTT. It translates to CASSFSDTEAFF. The genes are TRBV12-3 or TRBV12-4 and TRBJ1-1; D is uncertain. This CDR3 comprises 12 residues. Deletions cut 3 bases from V and 3 bases from J, with 5 bases between.

This clonotype was seen many times. This rearrangement joins TRBV12-3 or TRBV12-4 to TRBJ1-2; a weak D match, TRBD1 (5 bases). The V gene lost 5 bases and the J gene lost 3 bases, with 16 bases spanning the gap. The CDR3 extends over 15 amino acids. The CDR3 DNA sequence: TGTGCCAGCAGTCTCGGGCAGGCACAGGACTATGGCTACACCTTC. It specifies CASSLGQAQDYGYTF.

This clonotype was detected ten times or more. V is TRBV12-3 or TRBV12-4 and J is TRBJ2-2; no clear D gene. The CDR3 contains 14 residues. V lost 7 bases and J lost 0, with 9 bases in between. The CDR3 sequence: CASTSASNTGELFF. The CDR3 DNA is TGTGCCAGCACCTCCGCCTCGAACACCGGGGAGCTGTTTTTT.

This clonotype occurred many times. The chain has TRBV7-2 and TRBJ2-5; 15 nucleotides agree with TRBD2. The J segment lost 2 bases and the V segment lost 3 bases, leaving 1 base of the junction unmatched. This CDR3 is built from 16 residues. The germline CDR1 and CDR2 sequences are SGHTA and FQGNSA. The CDR3 spells CASSFGLAGGQETQYF. In DNA, the CDR3 is TGTGCCAGCAGCTTTGGACTAGCGGGGGGGCAAGAGACCCAGTACTTC.

The rearrangement joins TRBV2 to TRBJ2-1, with D perhaps TRBD2 (6 bases). This CDR3 region has 17 residues. Germline V gene data show CDR1 as SNHLY and CDR2 as FYNNEI. V was clipped by 3 bases and J by 7 bases, with 22 bases between them. The CDR3 nucleotides are TGTGCCAGCAGTGATGAGGTTAGCGGACCAGAATTGAATGAGCAGTTCTTC. This translates into CASSDEVSGPELNEQFF.

In its sample, this clonotype was seen many times. This chain uses TRBV7-2 with TRBJ2-5; 14 bases match TRBD2. CDR3 length: 15 residues. The trim removed 5 bases at V and 5 bases at J, leaving 4 bases unmatched. CDR1 and CDR2 (germline): SGHTA, FQGNSA. The CDR3 loop reads CASSMTSGGVETQYF. The CDR3 DNA reads as TGTGCCAGCAGCATGACTAGCGGGGGGGTCGAGACCCAGTACTTC. The full variable domain, its missing parts supplied by reference TRBV7-2 and TRBJ2-5, is GAGVSQSPSNKVTEKGKDVELRCDPISGHTALYWYRQSLGQGLEFLIYFQGNSAPDKSGLPSDRFSAERTGGSVSTLTIQRTQQEDSAVYLCASSMTSGGVETQYFGPGTRLLVL.

In its sample, this clonotype was seen a few times. The genes are TRBV20-1 and TRBJ2-6, with D hard to call. Trimming left V 6 bases short and J 4 bases short, with 10 bases between. CDR1 is DFQATT and CDR2 is SNEGSKA in the germline V gene (reference sequence). The CDR3 is 13 residues long. The DNA of the CDR3 is TGCAGTGCCCCCCAAAGCGGGGCCAACGTCCTGACTTTC. Translated, it gives CSAPQSGANVLTF.

This clonotype appeared a few times. The CDR3 nucleotides are TGCAGTGCTAGACACTGGGGGGGCAACTCCTACAATGAGCAGTTCTTC. Translating it yields CSARHWGGNSYNEQFF. The V and J genes are TRBV20-1 and TRBJ2-1, with D perhaps matching TRBD2 (7 bases). Trimming cost V 2 bases and J 0 bases, with 14 bases left between them. Germline CDR1 DFQATT, CDR2 SNEGSKA (reference sequence). The CDR3 has 16 residues.

Concerning this clonotype itself: Likely a read error: the CDR3 ends without its conserved phenylalanine or tryptophan. This chain joins TRBV7-9 and TRBJ2-2; D possibly corresponds to TRBD1 (6 bases). Per the germline V gene, CDR1 is SEHNR and CDR2 is FQNEAQ (reference sequence). This CDR3 is built from 16 residues. V lost 8 bases and J 1 base, leaving 17 bases between the germline ends. DNA of the CDR3: TGTGCCAGCGACCAAAACTGGGGACAGAACACCGGGGAGCTGTTTTCT. This gives the protein CASDQNWGQNTGELFS.

This clonotype showed up many times. The J gene is TRBJ2-1, the V gene TRBV7-9; either TRBD1 or TRBD2 may supply D (5 bases each). V lost 0 bases, J lost 6 bases, and 9 bases lay in between. From germline, CDR1 is SEHNR and CDR2 FQNEAQ (reference sequence). The CDR3 sequence is 14 residues long. CDR3 protein: CASSLAGTSNEQFF. The CDR3 DNA sequence: TGTGCCAGCAGCTTAGCGGGGACCTCCAATGAGCAGTTCTTC.

The V and J genes are TRBV20-1 and TRBJ2-5; a weak D match, TRBD1 (6 bases). The ends were cut back, 4 bases at V and 2 bases at J, with 14 bases in the middle. Germline CDR1 and CDR2: DFQATT and SNEGSKA (reference sequence). The CDR3 spans 14 residues. DNA of the CDR3: TGCAGTGCTAAATGGAGACAGGCACAAGAGACCCAGTACTTC. Translation: CSAKWRQAQETQYF.

V gene TRBV7-9 combines with J gene TRBJ2-5; 12 bases are shared with TRBD2. This CDR3 has 18 amino acids. CDR1 SEHNR and CDR2 FQNEAQ come from the germline V gene (reference sequence). Trimming took 3 bases from V and 3 from J; bases not matched to a gene: 11. The CDR3 is CASSFLGLAGRLKETQYF. In DNA, the CDR3 is TGTGCCAGCAGCTTTTTAGGACTAGCGGGGCGGTTGAAAGAGACCCAGTACTTC.

The chain joins TRBV18 to TRBJ2-5, with a possible D match to TRBD1 (6 bases). Trimming cost V 6 bases and J 5 bases, with 10 bases left between them. There are 12 residues in the CDR3. Germline V gives CDR1 KGHSH, CDR2 LQKENI. The chain's CDR3 is CASSRQEETQYF. The CDR3, as DNA: TGTGCCAGCTCCCGACAGGAGGAGACCCAGTACTTC.

This clonotype has a count of ten or more. This chain uses TRBV6-2 or TRBV6-3 with TRBJ2-1; D remains unclear. This CDR3 comprises 13 residues. Trimming removed 2 bases at V and 12 bases at J, with 14 bases between. Germline CDR1 reads MNHEY; CDR2 reads SVGEGT. CDR3 in amino acids: CASSYTERRGQFF. The CDR3 nucleotides read TGTGCCAGCAGTTACACAGAAAGGCGCGGGCAGTTCTTC.

The table lists this clonotype with many counts. The chain is built from TRBV7-2 and TRBJ1-1; 8 positions match TRBD1. Germline CDR1 SGHTA, CDR2 FQGNSA. The V and J ends lost 5 bases and 1 base, in that order; junction bases with no gene match: 12. The CDR3 contains 17 residues. CDR3 residues: CASSPGSGRGQNTEAFF. The CDR3, as DNA: TGTGCCAGCAGCCCCGGGTCAGGCAGGGGGCAGAACACTGAAGCTTTCTTT.

This sequence joins TRBV18 and TRBJ1-6, with D maybe TRBD1 (6 bases). V was shortened by 3 bases and J by 8 bases, with 8 bases between the two germline ends. This CDR3 is built from 13 residues. CDR1 is KGHSH, CDR2 LQKENI, per germline. The DNA of the CDR3 is TGTGCCAGCTCACCGGACAGATATTCACCCCTCCACTTT. Encoded protein: CASSPDRYSPLHF.

This clonotype showed up just a few times. The rearrangement joins TRBV5-1 to TRBJ1-4; TRBD1 aligns across 11 bases. The germline CDR1 and CDR2 sequences are SGHRS and YFSETQ. With V trimmed by 4 bases and J by 11 bases, 7 bases remained unmatched. The CDR3 totals 14 residues. The CDR3 bases are TGCGCCAGCAGCATCGGACAGGGGGCGCAGAAACTGTTTTTT. Encoded protein: CASSIGQGAQKLFF.

This clonotype was recorded a few times. V and J are TRBV5-1 and TRBJ2-1; D may correspond to TRBD1 or TRBD2 (5 bases each). The CDR3 sequence is 13 residues long. Per germline, CDR1 SGHRS and CDR2 YFSETQ. Trimming removed 2 bases at V and 8 bases at J, with 11 bases between. CDR3 amino acids: CASSLAGADEQFF. CDR3 DNA: TGCGCCAGCAGCTTAGCCGGGGCAGATGAGCAGTTCTTC.

A few counts support this clonotype. The chain carries TRBV25-1 and TRBJ2-7; no clear D gene. The V gene lost 4 bases and the J gene lost 1 base, with 11 bases spanning the gap. From germline, CDR1 is MGHDK and CDR2 SYGVNS. This CDR3 has 14 residues. CDR3 coding DNA: TGTGCCAGCAGTGGGTACATGCCTTCCTACGAGCAGTACTTC. This gives the protein CASSGYMPSYEQYF.

This clonotype was seen only a few times. The V call is TRBV19, the J call TRBJ2-1, with D possibly being TRBD1 (6 bases). V was cut by 7 bases and J by 8 bases, with 24 bases left in between. The CDR3 spans 16 residues. The germline V gene encodes CDR1 LNHDA and CDR2 SQIVND (reference sequence). The CDR3 sequence is CASTGVGVPGQYEQFF. CDR3 nucleotide sequence: TGTGCCAGTACCGGAGTTGGGGTCCCGGGACAATATGAGCAGTTCTTC.

The chain combines TRBV10-3 with TRBJ2-3, with 7 nucleotides matching TRBD1. The CDR3 contains 14 residues. Trimming removed 6 bases from V and 4 bases from J; junction bases left unmatched: 7. The germline gives CDR1 ENHRY, CDR2 SYGVKD. CDR3 amino acids: CAISDRDSSDTQYF. For the CDR3, the DNA is TGTGCCATCAGCGACCGGGACAGTTCAGATACGCAGTATTTT.

This clonotype was counted many times. The chain couples TRBV7-6 to TRBJ1-1, with TRBD1 as a possible D gene (5 bases). Trimming removed 5 bases from V and 5 bases from J, with 21 bases in between. Looked up from germline, CDR1 is SGHVS and CDR2 is FNYEAQ. This CDR3 spans 16 amino acids. CDR3 nucleotides: TGTGCCAGCAGCCTTGCCGGGGGTTGGGCCATGACTGAAGCTTTCTTT. Residues: CASSLAGGWAMTEAFF.

At least ten counts were recorded for this clonotype. The chain links TRBV28 to TRBJ2-3; 12 bases are a match to TRBD2. Germline CDR1 reads MDHEN; CDR2 reads SYDVKM. V dropped 7 bases and J dropped 6; count of bases not matched to a gene: 5. The CDR3 covers 14 residues. The CDR3 DNA follows: TGTGCCAGCAAACTAGGACTAGCGGGGGATACGCAGTATTTT. Translation: CASKLGLAGDTQYF.

This clonotype has ten or more counts. The V call is TRBV7-9, the J call TRBJ2-3; TRBD2 matches 12 bases. This CDR3 is 19 amino acids long. CDR1 and CDR2 from the germline V gene are SEHNR and FQNEAQ (reference sequence). V was pared by 0 bases and J by 0 bases, with 7 bases of the junction left unmatched. In DNA, the CDR3 is TGTGCCAGCAGCTTAGCGGTGGCTAGCGGGGGGGCTAGCACAGATACGCAGTATTTT. Amino acid sequence: CASSLAVASGGASTDTQYF.

This clonotype was detected many times. The rearrangement joins TRBV7-6 to TRBJ2-7, with 7 bases identical to TRBD1. V was clipped by 2 bases and J by 3 bases; unmatched bases: 7. Per the germline V gene, CDR1 is SGHVS and CDR2 is FNYEAQ. The CDR3 is 15 amino acids. CDR3 DNA sequence: TGTGCCAGCAGCTTAACCCCGGGACAGAGCTACGAGCAGTACTTC. This encodes CASSLTPGQSYEQYF.

This clonotype was seen ten or more times. V and J are TRBV4-1 and TRBJ2-3; D gene uncertain. The CDR3 totals 16 residues. The germline gives CDR1 MGHRA, CDR2 YSYEKL. Trimming took 0 bases from V and 1 from J, leaving 11 bases between them. As DNA, the CDR3 is TGCGCCAGCAGCCAAGAGGTCAGCTCAGGCACAGATACGCAGTATTTT. Its translation is CASSQEVSSGTDTQYF.

This clonotype was counted many times. This chain uses TRBV7-6 with TRBJ2-4; 8 bases are a match to TRBD1. Looked up from germline, CDR1 is SGHVS and CDR2 is FNYEAQ. Trimming at V came to 2 bases and at J to 8 bases, leaving 20 bases not matched to a gene. The length of the CDR3 is 19 residues. CDR3 in DNA: TGTGCCAGCAGCTTAAACACTTACACAGGGGGTAAATTCCCGGACATTCAGTACTTC. This codes for CASSLNTYTGGKFPDIQYF.